The 14 T cell receptor beta chains given below trace back to one sample, sequenced in a study of T cell responses to AZD1222 COVID-19 vaccine. This table comes from immunoSEQ multiplex PCR, and its TCRdb copy is limited to in-frame clones, with some not included. Altogether 90,000 to 110,000 clones are present, about 90% being singletons, with the ten largest covering roughly 4.3%. This specimen was peripheral blood, taken 28 days after the second AZD1222 dose. All receptors derive from an adult who received the AZD1222 COVID-19 vaccine.

The V call is TRBV18, the J call TRBJ1-3; D gene ambiguous. CDR1 and CDR2 (germline): KGHSH, LQKENI. The CDR3 totals 15 residues. V was pared by 5 bases and J by 0 bases, with 11 bases between. CDR3 bases: TGTGCCAGCTCAGAGTACAGCTACTCTGGAAACACCATATATTTT. Translation: CASSEYSYSGNTIYF.

The gene calls are TRBV6-5 and TRBJ1-6; the match to TRBD1 covers 7 bases. Trimming removed 7 bases from V and 6 bases from J; junction bases left unmatched: 6. This CDR3 contains 14 residues. The germline gives CDR1 MNHEY, CDR2 SVGAGI. The CDR3 here is CASTIQGSNSPLHF. Here the CDR3 DNA reads TGTGCCAGCACTATACAGGGGAGTAATTCACCCCTCCACTTT.

This clone has more than one count but fewer than ten. This chain connects TRBV19 to TRBJ2-7; 13 bases agree with TRBD2. V lost 8 bases to trimming and J lost 0 bases; unmatched junction nucleotides: 16. Germline V gives CDR1 LNHDA, CDR2 SQIVND (reference sequence). CDR3 length: 19 residues. CDR3 sequence: CASGPGLAGPTLSSYEQYF. CDR3 coding DNA: TGTGCCAGTGGACCGGGACTAGCGGGACCAACCCTCTCCTCCTACGAGCAGTACTTC.

The V gene is TRBV14, the J gene TRBJ2-1; D not resolved. CDR1 is SGHDN, CDR2 FVKESK, per germline. This CDR3 is built from 14 residues. Trimming shortened V by 4 bases and J by 0 bases, and 7 bases separated the two germline ends. CDR3 nucleotides: TGTGCCAGCAGCCCTGGCAGCTCCTACAATGAGCAGTTCTTC. The encoded protein is CASSPGSSYNEQFF.

Here the CDR3 reads CASSSGLAVSYEQYF. CDR3 sequence (DNA): TGTGCCAGCAGCTCCGGACTAGCGGTCTCCTACGAGCAGTACTTC. The V call is TRBV5-6, the J call TRBJ2-7, with TRBD2 matching over 10 bases. The CDR3 consists of 15 residues. Germline V gives CDR1 SGHDT, CDR2 YYEEEE. J lost 0 bases, V lost 3 bases, and 3 bases had no gene match.

The CDR3 DNA reads TGTGCCAGCAGCGGGGCTCTCCAAGAGACCCAGTACTTC. Encoded protein: CASSGALQETQYF. J is TRBJ2-5 and V is TRBV7-2; the D gene is possibly TRBD1 (5 bases). The V gene lost 5 bases and the J gene lost 1 base, with 8 bases spanning the gap. The CDR3 contains 13 residues. From germline, CDR1 is SGHTA and CDR2 FQGNSA.

The chain links TRBV28 to TRBJ2-5, with D possibly TRBD2 on 5 matching bases. Trimming took 5 bases from V and 5 from J, leaving 18 bases between them. The CDR3 has 15 residues. CDR1 is MDHEN, CDR2 SYDVKM, per germline. The CDR3 loop is CASSALRRDRETQYF. DNA for the CDR3: TGTGCCAGCAGTGCCCTTCGACGGGATCGGGAGACCCAGTACTTC.

V and J are TRBV30 and TRBJ2-2; TRBD1 aligns across 8 bases. The ends lost 3 bases at V and 2 bases at J; junction bases unmatched: 11. The CDR3 contains 17 residues. Germline V CDR1 and CDR2: GTSNPN, SVGIG (reference sequence). CDR3 sequence: CAWREFGDRKNTGELFF. The CDR3 DNA follows: TGTGCCTGGAGAGAATTCGGGGACAGGAAAAACACCGGGGAGCTGTTTTTT.

The chain recombines TRBV30 with TRBJ1-1; 7 bases agree with TRBD1. V trimming: 4 bases; J trimming: 8 bases; junction bases outside the gene matches: 7. The CDR3 covers 12 residues. Germline V gene sequence: CDR1 GTSNPN, CDR2 SVGIG (reference sequence). CDR3 nucleotides: TGTGCCTGGAATTTGGGACAGACCGAAGCTTTCTTT. It translates to CAWNLGQTEAFF.

The sample holds one count of this clone. The chain uses TRBV10-3 and TRBJ2-5; 7 positions agree with TRBD2. Trimming took 6 bases from V and 1 from J; bases not matched to a gene: 2. The germline V gene encodes CDR1 ENHRY and CDR2 SYGVKD. The CDR3 runs 13 residues. The CDR3 here is CAIRGGSQETQYF. CDR3 coding DNA: TGTGCCATCAGAGGCGGGAGCCAAGAGACCCAGTACTTC.

This clone is a singleton in its sample. In DNA form, the CDR3 reads TGTGCCAGTAGTATCAAAGGGACCTATAGCAATCAGCCCCAGCATTTT. This gives the protein CASSIKGTYSNQPQHF. The V and J genes are TRBV19 and TRBJ1-5; possible D gene TRBD1, 5 bases. The germline CDR1 and CDR2 sequences are LNHDA and SQIVND (reference sequence). This CDR3 is built from 16 residues. Trimming shortened V by 3 bases and J by 0 bases, and 12 bases separated the two germline ends.

The chain has TRBV19 and TRBJ1-5, with 7 bases identical to TRBD1. The CDR3 runs to 14 residues. The J segment lost 1 base and the V segment lost 5 bases, leaving 2 bases of the junction unmatched. Germline V gives CDR1 LNHDA, CDR2 SQIVND (reference sequence). CDR3 DNA sequence: TGTGCCAGTAGTGGGACAGCCAGCAATCAGCCCCAGCATTTT. Its protein product is CASSGTASNQPQHF.

The chain recombines TRBV9 with TRBJ2-3, with no clear D. CDR1 and CDR2 (germline): SGDLS, YYNGEE. V was cut by 7 bases and J by 2 bases, with 5 bases left in between. There are 11 residues in the CDR3. CDR3 residues: CASGPTDTQYF. The CDR3 DNA reads as TGTGCCAGCGGACCCACAGATACGCAGTATTTT.

The chain joins TRBV27 to TRBJ2-7, with 7 nucleotides matching TRBD2. The germline V gene has CDR1 MNHEY and CDR2 SMNVEV (reference sequence). This CDR3 comprises 13 residues. V was pared by 4 bases and J by 6 bases, with 6 bases of the junction left unmatched. This chain's CDR3 is CASSSQRGTEQYF. The CDR3 DNA sequence: TGTGCCAGCAGTTCGCAGCGGGGAACCGAGCAGTACTTC.